The source of this T cell receptor beta chain is a study of blood T cell repertoires in COVID-19. Seattle enrolled patients during active infection and tracked them longitudinally. Per the authors' pipeline: Nucleated cell number was recorded as an estimate derived from reference gene primer amplification. Profiled with immunoSEQ multiplex PCR; TCRdb holds only in-frame clones, not every one. V and J calls and clone size are those listed in that table; D and trimming were worked out from the DNA. The top ten hold roughly 0.76% of the sample, which has about 200,000 clones, about 93% seen once. This sequence was found in a man aged 25-45 years with COVID-19, enrolled during active disease. The sequenced sample consisted of peripheral blood.

This CDR3 reads CASSLDGNSPLHF. The CDR3 DNA reads TGTGCCAGCAGTTTAGATGGTAATTCACCCCTCCACTTT. The chain has TRBV6-5 and TRBJ1-6; D remains unclear. V lost 4 bases, J lost 6 bases, and 7 bases lay in between. From germline, CDR1 is MNHEY and CDR2 SVGAGI. The CDR3 has 13 residues.